This TCR beta chain emerged from a study of Ad26.COV2.S vaccination and SARS-CoV-2 variants. CDR1 is SGHVS, CDR2 FQNEAQ, per germline. This CDR3 spans 15 amino acids. V trimming: 0 bases; J trimming: 7 bases; junction bases outside the gene matches: 3. Sample treatment: some 20 received Ad26.COV2.S at low or high dose, single or two shots; roughly five received placebo; per-sample allocation not given. Day 63 after the first vaccine or placebo injection was the time point for sampling. Measured with immunoSEQ multiplex PCR; TCRdb has only the in-frame clones, and not every one. This sample has roughly 680,000 clones; roughly 90% occur once, and the top ten carry nearly 1.5%. On this clone itself: Other nucleotide sequences in the sample specify the same CDR3.

The sample consisted of peripheral blood, taken in a trial of Ad26.COV2.S vaccine versus placebo. The V and J genes are TRBV7-8 and TRBJ1-6; TRBD1 matches 7 bases. The TCR was taken from a person between 18 and 65 years old who received the Ad26.COV2.S COVID-19 vaccine or a placebo. CDR3 region: CASSLAGTENSPLHF. As DNA, the CDR3 is TGTGCCAGCAGCTTAGCCGGGACAGAAAATTCACCCCTCCACTTT.